This T cell receptor beta chain was captured by sequencing in a study of cytomegalovirus exposure and HLA in healthy donors. PCR involved 60 Vbeta and 13 Jbeta primers. The repertoire was sequenced with immunoSEQ multiplex PCR; TCRdb's copy has only in-frame clones and lacks some. The sample records about 190,000 clones, 60% to 80% being singletons. This receptor was obtained from a young woman in good health and CMV-seronegative. Sequenced: PBMCs.

The CDR3 sequence: CASKRRESYEQYF. The CDR3 nucleotides read TGTGCCAGCAAGAGGCGTGAGAGCTACGAGCAGTACTTC. The chain employs TRBV2 and TRBJ2-7; D uncertain. The CDR3 runs to 13 residues. Trimming took off 7 bases at V and 3 bases at J, with 13 bases between the two ends. Germline CDR1 reads SNHLY; CDR2 reads FYNNEI.